This TCR beta chain is from a study of cytomegalovirus exposure and HLA in healthy donors. Study as a whole: It was reported in a later analysis that the approximately 120 validation repertoires used the same platform as the approximately 600 first-cohort repertoires.

Separate from the approximately 670-subject first cohort was the approximately 130-subject validation cohort, to which the donors belonged. Notes on this clone: Its antigen is not known.

General study points: The study found most TCR sequences rare, yet found some public TCRs in many donors. Confirmation was obtained in vitro that a few CMV-associated chains are specific for CMV antigens.

CDR1 SNHLY and CDR2 FYNNEI come from the germline V gene. The CDR3 covers 16 residues. Trimming removed 4 bases from V and 4 bases from J; junction bases left unmatched: 5. TCRdb's table, derived via immunoSEQ multiplex PCR, lists solely in-frame clones and lacks some. In the table there are about 130,000 clones, roughly 79% of which are singletons. Sample: PBMCs. The V gene is TRBV2, the J gene TRBJ2-1, with 12 bases matching TRBD2. The receptor was isolated from a man under 40 in good health and CMV-seropositive. CDR3 protein: CASSAPGLAGYNEQFF. CDR3 bases: TGTGCCAGCAGTGCGCCGGGACTAGCGGGTTACAATGAGCAGTTCTTC.